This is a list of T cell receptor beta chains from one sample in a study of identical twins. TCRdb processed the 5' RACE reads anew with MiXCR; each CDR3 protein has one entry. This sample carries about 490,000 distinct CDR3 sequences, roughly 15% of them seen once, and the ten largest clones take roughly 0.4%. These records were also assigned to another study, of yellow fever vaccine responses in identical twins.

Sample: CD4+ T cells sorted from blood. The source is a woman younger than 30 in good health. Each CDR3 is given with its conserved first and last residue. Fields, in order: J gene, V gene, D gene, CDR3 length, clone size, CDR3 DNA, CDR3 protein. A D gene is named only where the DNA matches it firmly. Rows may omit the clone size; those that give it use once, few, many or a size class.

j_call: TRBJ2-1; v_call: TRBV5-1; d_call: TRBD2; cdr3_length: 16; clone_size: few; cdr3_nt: TGCGCCAGCAGCTTGGGGGTTAGCGGGGCCTACAATGAGCAGTTCTTC; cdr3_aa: CASSLGVSGAYNEQFF
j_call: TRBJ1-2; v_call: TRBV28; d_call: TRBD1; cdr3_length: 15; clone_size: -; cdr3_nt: TGTGCCAGCAGTTTATTTGCCAGACAGACAGGGGGCTACACCTTC; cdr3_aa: CASSLFARQTGGYTF
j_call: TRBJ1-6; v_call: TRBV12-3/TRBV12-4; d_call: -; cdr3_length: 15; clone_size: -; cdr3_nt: TGTGCCAGCAGTTCGGTACAGGGAGTGGGTCGGGCCCTCCACTTT; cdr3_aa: CASSSVQGVGRALHF
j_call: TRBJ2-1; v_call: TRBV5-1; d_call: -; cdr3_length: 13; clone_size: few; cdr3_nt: TGCGCCAGCAGCTTGGTCTCGGGCGGTGAGCAGTTCTTC; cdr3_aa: CASSLVSGGEQFF
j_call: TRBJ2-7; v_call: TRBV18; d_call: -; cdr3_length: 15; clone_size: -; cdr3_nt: TGTGCCAGCTCACCAGGGGCGCTTAATCGCTACGAGCAGTACTTC; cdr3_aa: CASSPGALNRYEQYF
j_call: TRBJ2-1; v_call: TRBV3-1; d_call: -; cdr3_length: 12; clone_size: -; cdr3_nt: TGTGCCAGCAGCCAAGGGGGTATTCCTCAGTTCTTC; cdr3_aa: CASSQGGIPQFF
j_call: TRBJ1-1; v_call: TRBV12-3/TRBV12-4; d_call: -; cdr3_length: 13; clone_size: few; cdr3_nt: TGTGCCAGCAGTTTTCAGGGTCACACTGAAGCTTTCTTT; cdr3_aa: CASSFQGHTEAFF
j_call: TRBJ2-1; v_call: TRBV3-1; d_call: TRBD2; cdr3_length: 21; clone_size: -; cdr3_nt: TGTGCCAGCAGCCAAGATCGACGGGGTCCAGTACCTTCTAGCGGAAGAAATGAGCAGTTCTTC; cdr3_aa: CASSQDRRGPVPSSGRNEQFF
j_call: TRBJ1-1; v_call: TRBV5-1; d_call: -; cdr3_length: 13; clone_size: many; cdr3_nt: TGCGCCAGCAGCTTGGCGGTAGGCACTGAAGCTTTCTTT; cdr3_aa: CASSLAVGTEAFF
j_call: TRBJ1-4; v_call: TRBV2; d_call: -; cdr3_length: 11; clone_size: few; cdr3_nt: TGTGCCAGCACCAGAAATGAAAAACTGTTTTTT; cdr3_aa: CASTRNEKLFF
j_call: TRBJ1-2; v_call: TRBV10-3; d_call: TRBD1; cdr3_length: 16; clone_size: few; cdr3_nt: TGTGCCATCAGGGATGGACAGGGTAAAGTTAACTATGGCTACACCTTC; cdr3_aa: CAIRDGQGKVNYGYTF
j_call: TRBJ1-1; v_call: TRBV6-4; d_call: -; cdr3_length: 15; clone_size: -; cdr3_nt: TGTGCCAGCAGCGATGAACCGGGGATGAACACTGAAGCTTTCTTT; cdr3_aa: CASSDEPGMNTEAFF
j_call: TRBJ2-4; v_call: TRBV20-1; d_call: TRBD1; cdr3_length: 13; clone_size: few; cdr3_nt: TGCAGTGCAACCCGGGACAGGGGAAACATTCAGTACTTC; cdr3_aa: CSATRDRGNIQYF
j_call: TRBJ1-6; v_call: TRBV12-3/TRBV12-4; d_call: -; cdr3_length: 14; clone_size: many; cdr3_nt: TGTGCCAGCCGCAGTCTCGGGAATAATTCACCCCTCCACTTT; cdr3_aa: CASRSLGNNSPLHF
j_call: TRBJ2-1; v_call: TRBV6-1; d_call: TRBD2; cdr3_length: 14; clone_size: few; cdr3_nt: TGTGCCAGCATTCGGACTAGCGGGGGCAATGAGCAGTTCTTC; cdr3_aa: CASIRTSGGNEQFF
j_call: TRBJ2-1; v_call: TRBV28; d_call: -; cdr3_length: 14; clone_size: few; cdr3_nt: TGTGCCAGCAGTTTGAACCGACAGGCATATGAGCAGTTCTTC; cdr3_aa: CASSLNRQAYEQFF
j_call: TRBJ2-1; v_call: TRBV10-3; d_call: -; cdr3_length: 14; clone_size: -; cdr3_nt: TGTGCCATCAGTGAGTCCCTATCGGGATATGAGCAGTTCTTC; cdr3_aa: CAISESLSGYEQFF
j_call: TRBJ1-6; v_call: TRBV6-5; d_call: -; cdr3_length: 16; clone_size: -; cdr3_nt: TGTGCCAGCAGTTTAGTTTCAGGGGACGGGAATTCACCCCTCCACTTT; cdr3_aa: CASSLVSGDGNSPLHF
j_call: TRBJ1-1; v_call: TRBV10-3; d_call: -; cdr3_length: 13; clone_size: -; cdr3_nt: TGTGCCACCAAAGGGTCGGTGAACACTGAAGCTTTCTTT; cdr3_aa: CATKGSVNTEAFF
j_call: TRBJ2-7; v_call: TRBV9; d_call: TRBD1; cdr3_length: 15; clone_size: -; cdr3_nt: TGTGCCAGCAGCGTAGAAGGGACAGGTCCCTACGAGCAGTACTTC; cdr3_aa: CASSVEGTGPYEQYF
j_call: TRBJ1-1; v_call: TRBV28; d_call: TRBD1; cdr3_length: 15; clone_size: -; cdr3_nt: TGTGCCAGCCCCCCTTCGGGACAGGGCTTGTCTGAAGCTTTCTTT; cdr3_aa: CASPPSGQGLSEAFF
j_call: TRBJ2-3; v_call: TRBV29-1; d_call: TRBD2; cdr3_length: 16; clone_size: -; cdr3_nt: TGCAGCGCAAAAGGGGGACTAGCGGGAGGGGCCGATACGCAGTATTTT; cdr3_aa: CSAKGGLAGGADTQYF
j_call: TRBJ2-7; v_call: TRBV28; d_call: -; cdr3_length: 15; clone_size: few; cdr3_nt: TGTGCCAGCAGTCCACGTGGAGGGTTCACCTACGAGCAGTACTTC; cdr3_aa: CASSPRGGFTYEQYF
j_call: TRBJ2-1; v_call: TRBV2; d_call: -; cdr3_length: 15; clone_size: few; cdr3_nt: TGTGCCAGCAAGCCCCCGGGACGGGCTTCTGGTGAGCAGTTCTTC; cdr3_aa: CASKPPGRASGEQFF
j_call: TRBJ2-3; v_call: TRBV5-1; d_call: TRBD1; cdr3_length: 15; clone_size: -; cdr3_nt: TGCGCCAGCAGCTCCATGGGACAGGGGGCAGCTACGCAGTATTTT; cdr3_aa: CASSSMGQGAATQYF
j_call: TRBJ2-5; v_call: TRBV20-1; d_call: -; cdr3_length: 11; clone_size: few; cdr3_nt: TGCCTGCCACGGGCCGGGGAGACCCAGTACTTC; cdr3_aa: CLPRAGETQYF
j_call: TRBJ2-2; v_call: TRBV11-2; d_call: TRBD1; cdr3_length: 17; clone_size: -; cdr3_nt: TGTGCCAGCAGCTTCTCCCGTAGGACAGGGGACACCGGGGAGCTGTTTTTT; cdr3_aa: CASSFSRRTGDTGELFF